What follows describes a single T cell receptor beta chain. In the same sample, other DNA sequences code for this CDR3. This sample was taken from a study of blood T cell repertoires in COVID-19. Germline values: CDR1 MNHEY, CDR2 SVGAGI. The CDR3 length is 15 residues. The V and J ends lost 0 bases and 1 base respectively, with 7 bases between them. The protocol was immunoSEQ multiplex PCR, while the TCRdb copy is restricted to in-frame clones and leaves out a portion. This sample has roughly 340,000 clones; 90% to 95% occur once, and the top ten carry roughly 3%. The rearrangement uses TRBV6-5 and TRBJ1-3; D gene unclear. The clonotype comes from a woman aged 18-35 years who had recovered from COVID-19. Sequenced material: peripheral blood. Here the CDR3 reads CASSYSTGSGNTIYF. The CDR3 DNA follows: TGTGCCAGCAGTTACTCGACCGGGTCTGGAAACACCATATATTTT.